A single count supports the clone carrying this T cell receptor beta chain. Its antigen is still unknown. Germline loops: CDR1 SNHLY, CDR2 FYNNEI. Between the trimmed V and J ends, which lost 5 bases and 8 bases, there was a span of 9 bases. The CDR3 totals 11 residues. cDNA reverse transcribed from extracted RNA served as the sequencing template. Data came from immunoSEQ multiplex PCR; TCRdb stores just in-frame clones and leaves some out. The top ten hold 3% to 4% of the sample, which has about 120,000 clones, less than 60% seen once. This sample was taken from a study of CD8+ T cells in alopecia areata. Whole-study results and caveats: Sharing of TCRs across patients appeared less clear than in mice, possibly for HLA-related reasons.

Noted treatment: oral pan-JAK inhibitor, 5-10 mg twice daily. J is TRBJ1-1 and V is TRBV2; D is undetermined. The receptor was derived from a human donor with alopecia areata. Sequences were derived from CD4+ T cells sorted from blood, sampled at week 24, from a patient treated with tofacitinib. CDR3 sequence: CASSRTWEAFF. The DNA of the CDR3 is TGTGCCAGCAGTCGTACTTGGGAAGCTTTCTTT. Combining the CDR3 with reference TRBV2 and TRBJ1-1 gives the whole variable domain EPEVTQTPSHQVTQMGQEVILRCVPISNHLYFYWYRQILGQKVEFLVSFYNNEISEKSEIFDDQFSVERPDGSNFTLKIRSTKLEDSAMYFCASSRTWEAFFGQGTRLTVV.